One sample yielded the 22 T cell receptor beta chains listed below, sequenced in a study of beta chain features in type 1 diabetes. What was sequenced were expressed TCRB transcripts, since all of the isolated RNA had been reverse transcribed. The repertoire was sequenced with immunoSEQ multiplex PCR; TCRdb's copy has only in-frame clones and lacks some. This repertoire shows 860,000 or so clones, roughly a sixth found once; its top ten account for 0.02% to 0.03%. The sequenced material came from naive CD4+ T cells from blood. These receptors all come from a woman aged 18 to 35 in good health.

The chain recombines TRBV7-9 with TRBJ2-3, with no clear D. Germline V lookup: CDR1 SEHNR, CDR2 FQNEAQ (reference sequence). Trimming took 5 bases from V and 2 from J, leaving 8 bases between them. This CDR3 is built from 13 residues. Here the CDR3 DNA reads TGTGCCAGCAGCCCGTGGGTCACAGATACGCAGTATTTT. Residues: CASSPWVTDTQYF.

This clone was seen only a few times. The CDR3, as DNA: TGTGCCAGCAGCCAAGAGGGGTACGAGCAGTACTTC. The encoded protein is CASSQEGYEQYF. The J gene is TRBJ2-7, the V gene TRBV4-2; D ambiguous. This CDR3 is built from 12 residues. Germline V gene sequence: CDR1 LGHNA, CDR2 YNFKEQ. The V end was cut by 0 bases, the J end by 4 bases, with 4 bases between.

The CDR3 protein is CASSVDSYGYTF. The CDR3 DNA reads as TGTGCCAGCAGTGTGGACAGCTATGGCTACACCTTC. The J gene is TRBJ1-2, the V gene TRBV2, with D possibly being TRBD1 (6 bases). CDR1 is SNHLY and CDR2 is FYNNEI in the germline V gene. With 4 bases removed from V and 4 bases from J, the gap between germline ends came to 7 bases. The CDR3 totals 12 residues.

This chain connects TRBV19 to TRBJ1-2; D gene uncertain. This CDR3 is built from 14 residues. Germline V lookup: CDR1 LNHDA, CDR2 SQIVND (reference sequence). Trimming shortened V by 3 bases and J by 8 bases, and 16 bases separated the two germline ends. The CDR3 DNA follows: TGTGCCAGTAGTATGGGCGGATTCTCGGGGGGCTACACCTTC. The encoded protein is CASSMGGFSGGYTF.

The chain has TRBV10-2 and TRBJ2-5; no clear D gene. The CDR3 contains 15 residues. Trimming removed 6 bases at V and 5 bases at J, with 19 bases between. In germline, CDR1 is WSHSY, CDR2 SAAADI. The DNA of the CDR3 is TGCGCCAGCAGGCCCGGCACAGTTCTCGTTGAGACCCAGTACTTC. Protein: CASRPGTVLVETQYF.

The V gene is TRBV5-1, the J gene TRBJ2-2; 9 positions match TRBD1. In germline, CDR1 is SGHRS, CDR2 YFSETQ. Germline trimming cut 5 bases from V and 7 bases from J; bases unmatched to any gene: 12. CDR3 length: 16 residues. Here the CDR3 DNA reads TGCGCCAGCAGTAGCACCGGGACAGGGCGTTTCGGGGAGCTGTTTTTT. Its translation is CASSSTGTGRFGELFF.

The chain is built from TRBV20-1 and TRBJ2-1, with unresolved D. CDR1 DFQATT and CDR2 SNEGSKA come from the germline V gene (reference sequence). Trimming left V 4 bases short and J 11 bases short, with 12 bases between. CDR3 length equals 11 residues. The CDR3 DNA reads TGCAGTGCTAATGTAGACGCGAAGCAGTTCTTC. Translating gives CSANVDAKQFF.

The rearrangement uses TRBV5-1 and TRBJ2-1; D may be TRBD2 (6 bases). From germline, CDR1 is SGHRS and CDR2 YFSETQ. Trimming shortened V by 3 bases and J by 5 bases, and 12 bases separated the two germline ends. The length of the CDR3 is 14 residues. The CDR3 region is CASSSSSADNEQFF. The DNA of the CDR3 is TGCGCCAGCAGCTCATCTAGCGCGGACAATGAGCAGTTCTTC. Using reference TRBV5-1 and TRBJ2-1 for the parts outside the CDR3, the full variable domain is KAGVTQTPRYLIKTRGQQVTLSCSPISGHRSVSWYQQTPGQGLQFLFEYFSETQRNKGNFPGRFSGRQFSNSRSEMNVSTLELGDSALYLCASSSSSADNEQFFGPGTRLTVL.

The rearrangement links TRBV5-5 to TRBJ1-1, with TRBD1 as a possible D gene (5 bases). The V end lost 1 base, the J end lost 5 bases, and 21 bases lay between the germline ends. CDR1 and CDR2 (germline): SGHKS, YYEKEE (reference sequence). This CDR3 is 17 amino acids long. The CDR3 bases are TGTGCCAGCAGCTTGACTCCCGGGGCGGAGGACGTAACTGAAGCTTTCTTT. Amino acids: CASSLTPGAEDVTEAFF.

There are a few counts of this clone. This chain joins TRBV4-2 and TRBJ2-1; possible D gene TRBD2, 6 bases. Germline V gives CDR1 LGHNA, CDR2 YNFKEQ. The CDR3 extends over 14 amino acids. The V gene lost 0 bases and the J gene lost 7 bases, with 10 bases spanning the gap. The CDR3 sequence is CASSQDRGTNEQFF. The CDR3 nucleotides are TGTGCCAGCAGCCAAGATCGGGGGACTAATGAGCAGTTCTTC.

In regard to this clone: The same CDR3 can be traced to other DNA sequences in this sample. The chain recombines TRBV7-2 with TRBJ2-3; TRBD2 is a possible D gene (5 bases). The CDR3 is 12 residues long. V gave up 3 bases and J gave up 4 bases, with 5 bases separating them. Germline values: CDR1 SGHTA, CDR2 FQGNSA. The CDR3 loop reads CASSFSADTQYF. CDR3 nucleotide sequence: TGTGCCAGCAGCTTTAGCGCAGATACGCAGTATTTT.

This rearrangement joins TRBV2 to TRBJ2-1; tentatively, D is TRBD1 (6 bases). The V end was cut by 1 base, the J end by 9 bases, with 10 bases between. Germline lookup yields CDR1 SNHLY and CDR2 FYNNEI. The CDR3 is 13 residues long. The CDR3: CASSEEGVGEQFF. DNA for the CDR3: TGTGCCAGCAGTGAAGAGGGGGTGGGTGAGCAGTTCTTC.

This clone came up a few times. The chain is built from TRBV25-1 and TRBJ1-1, with 10 bases identical to TRBD1. CDR1 and CDR2 (germline): MGHDK, SYGVNS. V was pared by 8 bases and J by 5 bases, with 8 bases of the junction left unmatched. The CDR3 extends over 14 amino acids. CDR3 sequence: CASAATGGFTEAFF. The DNA of the CDR3 is TGTGCCAGCGCCGCGACAGGGGGCTTTACTGAAGCTTTCTTT. The whole variable domain, filled in from reference TRBV25-1 and TRBJ1-1, reads EADIYQTPRYLVIGTGKKITLECSQTMGHDKMYWYQQDPGMELHLIHYSYGVNSTEKGDLSSESTVSRIRTEHFPLTLESARPSHTSQYLCASAATGGFTEAFFGQGTRLTVV.

This clone was observed a few times. This sequence joins TRBV7-2 and TRBJ2-1; 7 nucleotides match TRBD1. Germline CDR1 SGHTA, CDR2 FQGNSA. The CDR3 sequence is 17 residues long. J lost 4 bases, V lost 2 bases, and 11 bases had no gene match. The chain's CDR3 is CASSLTAATGMYNEQFF. The DNA for the CDR3 is TGTGCCAGCAGCTTAACCGCGGCGACAGGGATGTACAATGAGCAGTTCTTC.

V usage is TRBV16 and J usage is TRBJ1-2; no definite D call. This CDR3 contains 17 residues. Trimming removed 1 base at V and 0 bases at J, with 15 bases between. CDR1 and CDR2 from the germline V gene are KGHSY and FQNENV. The CDR3 DNA reads TGTGCCAGCAGCCAATATTCGATCCCAGGAACTAACTATGGCTACACCTTC. It codes for CASSQYSIPGTNYGYTF.

This clone was observed many times. The V gene is TRBV23-1, the J gene TRBJ2-4; tentatively, D is TRBD1 (6 bases). TRBV23-1 is an ORF, with its function uncertain. V was shortened by 0 bases and J by 1 base, with 7 bases between the two germline ends. This CDR3 is built from 15 residues. The CDR3 region has the DNA TGCGCCAGCAGTCAATCCCAGGGGGCCAAAAACATTCAGTACTTC. It encodes CASSQSQGAKNIQYF.

The rearrangement joins TRBV7-9 to TRBJ2-2, with a possible D match to TRBD2 (6 bases). Germline CDR1 SEHNR, CDR2 FQNEAQ (reference sequence). This CDR3 comprises 14 residues. V lost 2 bases, J lost 5 bases, and 9 bases lay in between. The CDR3 is CASSLRDLTGELFF. CDR3 nucleotide sequence: TGTGCCAGCAGCTTACGGGACTTGACCGGGGAGCTGTTTTTT.

This chain connects TRBV18 to TRBJ2-3; D gene ambiguous. CDR3 length: 13 amino acids. Germline-derived CDR1 and CDR2 are KGHSH and LQKENI. V lost 3 bases and J 5 bases, leaving 9 bases between the germline ends. CDR3 nucleotides: TGTGCCAGCTCACCTAATTGGGGAGATACGCAGTATTTT. It yields the protein CASSPNWGDTQYF.

This chain links TRBV10-3 with TRBJ2-2; D gene uncertain. Trimming removed 6 bases from V and 5 bases from J, with 4 bases in between. CDR3 length: 11 residues. The germline V gene has CDR1 ENHRY and CDR2 SYGVKD. As DNA, the CDR3 is TGTGCCATCAGCCAGACCGGGGAGCTGTTTTTT. Protein: CAISQTGELFF.

This clone has more than one count but fewer than ten. The chain recombines TRBV7-2 with TRBJ1-1; the D gene is possibly TRBD1 (5 bases). Deletions cut 7 bases from V and 5 bases from J, with 17 bases between. Germline CDR1 SGHTA, CDR2 FQGNSA. The length of the CDR3 is 14 residues. For the CDR3, the DNA is TGTGCCAGCACCAAGGGACGGGGAGAGACTGAAGCTTTCTTT. Translated: CASTKGRGETEAFF.

This chain uses TRBV6-6 with TRBJ1-4; 7 bases line up with TRBD1. The CDR3 length is 14 residues. Looked up from germline, CDR1 is MNHNY and CDR2 is SVGAGI (reference sequence). Trimming cost V 7 bases and J 7 bases; bases outside gene matches: 9. The CDR3 DNA reads TGTGCCAGCAATACCGGGACAGTCGTTGAAAAACTGTTTTTT. Its protein product is CASNTGTVVEKLFF.

The chain is built from TRBV7-2 and TRBJ2-1; TRBD2 agrees at 14 bases. This CDR3 contains 19 residues. J was trimmed by 8 bases and V by 2 bases; bases with no gene match: 14. In germline, CDR1 is SGHTA, CDR2 FQGNSA. CDR3 bases: TGTGCCAGCAGCTTATGGACTAGCGGGAGGAACCACGTAATCCATGAGCAGTTCTTC. Translation: CASSLWTSGRNHVIHEQFF.